Following are 12 T cell receptor beta chains from one sample sequenced in a study of T cells after posttransplantation cyclophosphamide. Produced via immunoSEQ multiplex PCR; TCRdb's table is partial and in-frame only. Of tens of thousands of clones detected, 86% appear once; the ten largest clones hold roughly 3.3%. Sequencing was done on a sample of PBMCs. These receptor sequences come from a man aged 50-60 years.

This chain joins TRBV4-1 and TRBJ2-5; 9 positions agree with TRBD2. In germline, CDR1 is MGHRA, CDR2 YSYEKL. The junction had 16 bases not matched to a gene; V was cut back by 2 bases and J by 3 bases. The CDR3 length is 19 residues. CDR3 residues: CASSQRKLRTGTSKETQYF. CDR3 in DNA: TGCGCCAGCAGCCAACGTAAACTCCGGACCGGGACTAGCAAAGAGACCCAGTACTTC.

The J gene is TRBJ2-3, the V gene TRBV2; D remains unclear. Looked up from germline, CDR1 is SNHLY and CDR2 is FYNNEI. V lost 1 base to trimming and J lost 6 bases, with 11 bases between them. This CDR3 has 14 amino acids. For the CDR3, the DNA is TGTGCCAGCAGTGAAGGCCCCGGTCCGGATACGCAGTATTTT. Encoded protein: CASSEGPGPDTQYF.

V and J are TRBV6-6 and TRBJ1-2, with 9 nucleotides matching TRBD1. In germline, CDR1 is MNHNY, CDR2 SVGAGI (reference sequence). Germline trimming cut 6 bases from V and 5 bases from J; bases unmatched to any gene: 7. The CDR3 has 14 residues. The CDR3 protein is CASRFTGGAYGYTF. The DNA of the CDR3 is TGTGCCAGCAGATTTACAGGGGGCGCGTATGGCTACACCTTC.

V is TRBV2 and J is TRBJ1-1, with 8 bases aligning to TRBD1. CDR1 and CDR2 from the germline V gene are SNHLY and FYNNEI. The CDR3 extends over 14 amino acids. With 5 bases clipped from V and 3 bases from J, the junction kept 5 bases outside the gene matches. The CDR3 DNA reads as TGTGCCAGCAGTTTAACAGGGGGTGACACTGAAGCTTTCTTT. Its protein product is CASSLTGGDTEAFF.

This clone was observed a handful of times. The chain joins TRBV19 to TRBJ1-5; D is unresolved. The CDR3 extends over 18 amino acids. CDR1 and CDR2 (germline): LNHDA, SQIVND (reference sequence). Deletions cut 3 bases from V and 4 bases from J, with 22 bases between. The CDR3 protein is CASSIIKYGASLNQPQHF. CDR3 DNA: TGTGCCAGTAGTATTATTAAGTATGGTGCTAGTTTGAATCAGCCCCAGCATTTT.

The chain joins TRBV20-1 to TRBJ1-2; no clear D gene. The CDR3 extends over 11 amino acids. From germline, CDR1 is DFQATT and CDR2 SNEGSKA (reference sequence). V was pared by 3 bases and J by 5 bases, with 7 bases between. The CDR3 is CSASTGYGYTF. CDR3 DNA sequence: TGCAGTGCTAGTACCGGTTATGGCTACACCTTC.

As DNA, the CDR3 is TGCAGTACACCCGGACTTTACGAGCAGTACTTC. It specifies CSTPGLYEQYF. The chain carries TRBV20-1 and TRBJ2-5, with a possible D match to TRBD2 (5 bases). The DNA end lines up better with TRBJ2-7; the J call may be wrong. This CDR3 is built from 11 residues. Germline V gene lookup returns CDR1 DFQATT and CDR2 SNEGSKA (reference sequence).

This CDR3 is CASSPRPLTISGNTIYF. Written as DNA, the CDR3 is TGTGCCAGCAGCCCACGGCCACTCACTATCTCTGGAAACACCATATATTTT. The chain combines TRBV4-2 with TRBJ1-3; D remains unclear. This CDR3 is built from 17 residues. CDR1 is LGHNA, CDR2 YNFKEQ, per germline. The V and J ends lost 4 bases and 0 bases respectively, with 16 bases between them.

This clone was counted only a few times. The rearrangement links TRBV29-1 to TRBJ2-3; D may be TRBD2 (7 bases). The V end lost 3 bases, the J end lost 4 bases, and 14 bases lay between the germline ends. Germline-derived CDR1 and CDR2 are SQVTM and ANQGSEA. The CDR3 is 14 residues long. CDR3 protein: CSVEATGGADTQYF. The CDR3 DNA is TGCAGCGTTGAGGCGACGGGGGGCGCAGATACGCAGTATTTT.

V is TRBV19 and J is TRBJ2-1; D is undetermined. V was pared by 5 bases and J by 3 bases, with 17 bases between. From germline, CDR1 is LNHDA and CDR2 SQIVND (reference sequence). The CDR3 is 16 amino acids. The CDR3 sequence is CASSPNRQRLYNEQFF. CDR3 coding DNA: TGTGCCAGTAGTCCCAACCGACAAAGGCTCTACAATGAGCAGTTCTTC.

The J gene is TRBJ2-5, the V gene TRBV5-4; perhaps TRBD1 as D (6 bases). The CDR3 loop spans 15 amino acids. Germline CDR1 SGHNT, CDR2 YYREEE (reference sequence). V was clipped by 5 bases and J by 2 bases, with 16 bases between them. CDR3 bases: TGTGCCAGCAGGTCCGCGGGTGGACAGCAAGAGACCCAGTACTTC. Protein sequence: CASRSAGGQQETQYF.

The rearrangement links TRBV5-6 to TRBJ2-6; no clear D gene. The CDR3 sequence is 15 residues long. The V and J ends lost 4 bases and 1 base respectively, with 9 bases between them. CDR1 is SGHDT and CDR2 is YYEEEE in the germline V gene. The CDR3 bases are TGTGCCAGCAGCCTCAGACTGTCTGGGGCCAACGTCCTGACTTTC. Its protein is CASSLRLSGANVLTF.